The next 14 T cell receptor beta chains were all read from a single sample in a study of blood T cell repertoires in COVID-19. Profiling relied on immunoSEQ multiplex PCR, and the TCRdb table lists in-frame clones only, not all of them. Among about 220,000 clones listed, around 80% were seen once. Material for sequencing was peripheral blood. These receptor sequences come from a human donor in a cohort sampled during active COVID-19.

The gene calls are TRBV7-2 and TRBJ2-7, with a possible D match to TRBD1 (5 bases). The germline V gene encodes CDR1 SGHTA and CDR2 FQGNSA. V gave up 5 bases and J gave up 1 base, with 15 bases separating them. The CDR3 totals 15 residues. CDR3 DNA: TGTGCCAGCAGCATACAGGTGGACCCTTCCTACGAGCAGTACTTC. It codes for CASSIQVDPSYEQYF. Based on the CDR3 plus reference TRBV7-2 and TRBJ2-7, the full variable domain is GAGVSQSPSNKVTEKGKDVELRCDPISGHTALYWYRQSLGQGLEFLIYFQGNSAPDKSGLPSDRFSAERTGGSVSTLTIQRTQQEDSAVYLCASSIQVDPSYEQYFGPGTRLTVT.

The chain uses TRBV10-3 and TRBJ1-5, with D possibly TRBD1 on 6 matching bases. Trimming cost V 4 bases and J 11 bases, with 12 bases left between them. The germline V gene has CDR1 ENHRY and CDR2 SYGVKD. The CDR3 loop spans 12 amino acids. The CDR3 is CAISGSEGAQHF. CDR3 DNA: TGTGCCATCAGTGGGTCCGAGGGGGCCCAGCATTTT.

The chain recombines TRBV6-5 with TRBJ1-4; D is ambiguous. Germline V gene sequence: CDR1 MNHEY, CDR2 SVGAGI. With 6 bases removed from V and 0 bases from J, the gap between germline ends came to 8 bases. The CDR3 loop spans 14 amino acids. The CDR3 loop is CASRVLATNEKLFF. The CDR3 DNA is TGTGCCAGCAGGGTGCTAGCAACTAATGAAAAACTGTTTTTT.

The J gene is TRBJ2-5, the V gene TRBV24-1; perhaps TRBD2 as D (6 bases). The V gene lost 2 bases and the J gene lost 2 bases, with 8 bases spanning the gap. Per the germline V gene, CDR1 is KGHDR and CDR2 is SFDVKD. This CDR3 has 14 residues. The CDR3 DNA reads TGTGCCACCAGTGATTCGGGGGAACAAGAGACCCAGTACTTC. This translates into CATSDSGEQETQYF.

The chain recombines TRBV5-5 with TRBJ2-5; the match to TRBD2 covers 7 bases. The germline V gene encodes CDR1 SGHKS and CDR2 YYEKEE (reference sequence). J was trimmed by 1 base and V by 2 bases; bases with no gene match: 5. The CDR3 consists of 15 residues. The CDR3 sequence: CASSLFSSGQETQYF. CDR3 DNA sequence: TGTGCCAGCAGCTTATTCTCTAGCGGCCAAGAGACCCAGTACTTC.

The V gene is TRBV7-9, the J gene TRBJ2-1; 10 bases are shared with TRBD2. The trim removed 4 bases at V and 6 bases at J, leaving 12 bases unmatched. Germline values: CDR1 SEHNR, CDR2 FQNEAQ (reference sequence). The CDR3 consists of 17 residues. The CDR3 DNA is TGTGCCAGCAGCTCCAGGACTAGCGGAAGTGCGGGCAATGAGCAGTTCTTC. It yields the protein CASSSRTSGSAGNEQFF.

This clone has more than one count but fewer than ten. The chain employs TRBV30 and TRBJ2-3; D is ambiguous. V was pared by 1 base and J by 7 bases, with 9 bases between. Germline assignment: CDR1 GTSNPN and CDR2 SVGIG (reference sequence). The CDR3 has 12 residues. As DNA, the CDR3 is TGTGCCTGGAGTGCTAGTTTCAATACGCAGTATTTT. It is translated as CAWSASFNTQYF.

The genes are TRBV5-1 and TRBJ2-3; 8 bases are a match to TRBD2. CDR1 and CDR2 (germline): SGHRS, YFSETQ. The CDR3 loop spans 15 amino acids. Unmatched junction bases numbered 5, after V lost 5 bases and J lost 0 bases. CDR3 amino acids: CASRRSSGSTDTQYF. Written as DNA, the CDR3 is TGCGCCAGCAGACGCTCTAGCGGGAGCACAGATACGCAGTATTTT. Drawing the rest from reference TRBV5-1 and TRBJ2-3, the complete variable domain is KAGVTQTPRYLIKTRGQQVTLSCSPISGHRSVSWYQQTPGQGLQFLFEYFSETQRNKGNFPGRFSGRQFSNSRSEMNVSTLELGDSALYLCASRRSSGSTDTQYFGPGTRLTVL.

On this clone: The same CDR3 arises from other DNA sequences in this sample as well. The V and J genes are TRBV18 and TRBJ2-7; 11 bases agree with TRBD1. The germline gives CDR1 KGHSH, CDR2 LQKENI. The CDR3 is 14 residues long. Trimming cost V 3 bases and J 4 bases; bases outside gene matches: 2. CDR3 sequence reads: CASSPGTGGYEQYF. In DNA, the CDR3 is TGTGCCAGCTCACCGGGGACAGGGGGTTACGAGCAGTACTTC.

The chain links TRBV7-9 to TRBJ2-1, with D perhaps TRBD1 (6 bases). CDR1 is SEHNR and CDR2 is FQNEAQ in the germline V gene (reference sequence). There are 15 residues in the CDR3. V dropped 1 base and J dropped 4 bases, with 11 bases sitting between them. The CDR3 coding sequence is TGTGCCAGCAGCTTAGTCCCAGGGGATTACAATGAGCAGTTCTTC. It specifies CASSLVPGDYNEQFF.

CDR3 nucleotide sequence: TGTGCCAGCGTAGTATACGGGAGGCACTACAATGAGCAGTTCTTC. This encodes CASVVYGRHYNEQFF. The chain carries TRBV6-5 and TRBJ2-1; 7 bases fit TRBD2. Germline lookup yields CDR1 MNHEY and CDR2 SVGAGI. V lost 8 bases and J lost 3; bases outside the gene matches: 10. The CDR3 runs to 15 residues.

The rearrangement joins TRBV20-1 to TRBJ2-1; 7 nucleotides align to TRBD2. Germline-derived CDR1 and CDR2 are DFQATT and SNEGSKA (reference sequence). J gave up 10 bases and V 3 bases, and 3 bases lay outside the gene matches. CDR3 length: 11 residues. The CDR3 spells CSARVSGEQFF. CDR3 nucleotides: TGCAGTGCTAGGGTTAGCGGGGAGCAGTTCTTC.

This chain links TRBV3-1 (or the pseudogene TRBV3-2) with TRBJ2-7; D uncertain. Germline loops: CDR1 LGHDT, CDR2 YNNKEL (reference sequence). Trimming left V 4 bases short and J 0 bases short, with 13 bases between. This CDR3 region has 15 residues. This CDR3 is CASSPPGSSSYEQYF. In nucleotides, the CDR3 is TGTGCCAGCAGCCCCCCAGGATCCAGCTCCTACGAGCAGTACTTC.

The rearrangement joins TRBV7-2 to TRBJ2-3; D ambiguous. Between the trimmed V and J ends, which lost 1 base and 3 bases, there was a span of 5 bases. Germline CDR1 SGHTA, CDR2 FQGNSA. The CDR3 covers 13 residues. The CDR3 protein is CASSLDHTDTQYF. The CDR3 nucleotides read TGTGCCAGCAGCTTAGATCATACAGATACGCAGTATTTT.